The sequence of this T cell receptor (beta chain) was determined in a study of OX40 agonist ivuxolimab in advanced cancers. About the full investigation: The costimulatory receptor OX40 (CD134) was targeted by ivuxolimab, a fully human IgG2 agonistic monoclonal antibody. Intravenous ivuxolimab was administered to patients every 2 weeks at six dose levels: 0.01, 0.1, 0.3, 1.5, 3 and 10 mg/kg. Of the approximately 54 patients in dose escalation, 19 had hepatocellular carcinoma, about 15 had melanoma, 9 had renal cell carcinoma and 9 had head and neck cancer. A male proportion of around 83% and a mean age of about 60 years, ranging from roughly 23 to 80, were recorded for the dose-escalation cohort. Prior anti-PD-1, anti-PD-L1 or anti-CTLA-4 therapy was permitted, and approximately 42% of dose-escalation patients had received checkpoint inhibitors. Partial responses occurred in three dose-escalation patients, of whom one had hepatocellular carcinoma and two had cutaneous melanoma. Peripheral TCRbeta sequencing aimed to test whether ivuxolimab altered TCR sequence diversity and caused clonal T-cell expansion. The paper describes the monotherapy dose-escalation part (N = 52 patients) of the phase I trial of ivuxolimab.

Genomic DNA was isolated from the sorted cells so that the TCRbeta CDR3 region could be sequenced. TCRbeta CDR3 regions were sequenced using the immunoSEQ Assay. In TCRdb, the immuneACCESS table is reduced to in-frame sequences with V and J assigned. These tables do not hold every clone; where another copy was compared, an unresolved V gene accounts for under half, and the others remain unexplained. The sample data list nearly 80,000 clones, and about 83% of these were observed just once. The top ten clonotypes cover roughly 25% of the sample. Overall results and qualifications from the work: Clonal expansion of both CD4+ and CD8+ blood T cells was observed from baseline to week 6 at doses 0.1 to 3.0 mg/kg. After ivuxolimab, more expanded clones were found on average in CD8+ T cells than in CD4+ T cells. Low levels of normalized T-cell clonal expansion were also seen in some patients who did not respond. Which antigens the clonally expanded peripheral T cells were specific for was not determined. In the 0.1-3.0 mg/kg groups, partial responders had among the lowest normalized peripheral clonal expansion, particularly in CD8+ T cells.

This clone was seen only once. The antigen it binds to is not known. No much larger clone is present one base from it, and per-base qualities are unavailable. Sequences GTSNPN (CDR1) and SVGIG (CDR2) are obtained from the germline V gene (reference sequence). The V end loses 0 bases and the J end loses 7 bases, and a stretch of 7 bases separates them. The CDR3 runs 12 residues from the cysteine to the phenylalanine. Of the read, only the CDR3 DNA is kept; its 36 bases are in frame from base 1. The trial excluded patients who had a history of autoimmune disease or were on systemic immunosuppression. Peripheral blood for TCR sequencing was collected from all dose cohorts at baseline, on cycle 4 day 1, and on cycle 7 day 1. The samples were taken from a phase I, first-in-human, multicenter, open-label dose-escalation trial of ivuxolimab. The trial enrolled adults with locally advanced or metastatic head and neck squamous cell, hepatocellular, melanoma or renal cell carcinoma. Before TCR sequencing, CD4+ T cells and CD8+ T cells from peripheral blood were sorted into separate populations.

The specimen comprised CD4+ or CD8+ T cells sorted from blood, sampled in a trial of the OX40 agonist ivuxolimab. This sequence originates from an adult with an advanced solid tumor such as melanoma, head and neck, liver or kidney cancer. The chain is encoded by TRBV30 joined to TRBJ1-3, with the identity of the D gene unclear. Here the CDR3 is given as CAWSVSVNTIYF. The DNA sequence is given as TGTGCCTGGAGTGTATCGGTGAACACCATATATTTT. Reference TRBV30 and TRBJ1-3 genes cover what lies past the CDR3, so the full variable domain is SQTIHQWPATLVQPVGSPLSLECTVEGTSNPNLYWYRQAAGRGLQLLFYSVGIGQISSEVPQNLSASRPQDRQFILSSKKLLLSDSGFYLCAWSVSVNTIYFGEGSWLTVV.